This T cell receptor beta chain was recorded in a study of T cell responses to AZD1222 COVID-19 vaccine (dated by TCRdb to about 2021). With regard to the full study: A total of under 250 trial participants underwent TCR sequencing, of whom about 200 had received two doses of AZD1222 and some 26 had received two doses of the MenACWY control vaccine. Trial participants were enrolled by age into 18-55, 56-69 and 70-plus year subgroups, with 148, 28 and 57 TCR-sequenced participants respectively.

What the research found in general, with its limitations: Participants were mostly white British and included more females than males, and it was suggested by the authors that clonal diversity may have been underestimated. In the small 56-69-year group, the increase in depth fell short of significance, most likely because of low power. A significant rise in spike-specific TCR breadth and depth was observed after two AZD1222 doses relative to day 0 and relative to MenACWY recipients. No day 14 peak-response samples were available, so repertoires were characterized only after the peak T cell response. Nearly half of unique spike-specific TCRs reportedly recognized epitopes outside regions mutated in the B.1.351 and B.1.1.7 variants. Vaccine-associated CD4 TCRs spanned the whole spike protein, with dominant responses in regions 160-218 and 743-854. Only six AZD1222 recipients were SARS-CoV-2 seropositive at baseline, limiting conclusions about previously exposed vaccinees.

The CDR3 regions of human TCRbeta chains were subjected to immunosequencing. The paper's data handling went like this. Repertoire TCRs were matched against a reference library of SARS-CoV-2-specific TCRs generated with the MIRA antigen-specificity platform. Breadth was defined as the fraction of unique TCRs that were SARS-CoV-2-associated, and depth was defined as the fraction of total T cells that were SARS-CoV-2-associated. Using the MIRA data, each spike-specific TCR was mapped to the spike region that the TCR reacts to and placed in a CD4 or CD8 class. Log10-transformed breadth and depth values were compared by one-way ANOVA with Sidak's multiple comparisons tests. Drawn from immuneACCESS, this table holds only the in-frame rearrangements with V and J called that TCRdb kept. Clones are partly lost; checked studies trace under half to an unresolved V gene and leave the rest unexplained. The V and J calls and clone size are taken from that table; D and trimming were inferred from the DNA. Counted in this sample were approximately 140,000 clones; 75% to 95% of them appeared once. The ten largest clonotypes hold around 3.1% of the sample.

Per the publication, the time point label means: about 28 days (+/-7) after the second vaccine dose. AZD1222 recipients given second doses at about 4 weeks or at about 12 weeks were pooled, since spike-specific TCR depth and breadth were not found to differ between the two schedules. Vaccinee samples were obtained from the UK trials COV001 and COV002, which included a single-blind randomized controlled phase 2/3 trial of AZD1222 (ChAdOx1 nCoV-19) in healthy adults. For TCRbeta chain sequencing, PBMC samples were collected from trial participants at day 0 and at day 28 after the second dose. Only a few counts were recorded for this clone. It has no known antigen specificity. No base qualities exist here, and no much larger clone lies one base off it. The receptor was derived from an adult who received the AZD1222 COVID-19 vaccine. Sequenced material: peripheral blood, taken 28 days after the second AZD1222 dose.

The CDR3 protein sequence reads: CASSLGQDRSYNEQFF. The DNA is TGTGCCAGCAGCTTGGGACAGGATCGCTCCTACAATGAGCAGTTCTTC. Here the chain combines TRBV5-4 and TRBJ2-1, and TRBD1 may be the D gene, going by 6 matching bases. The germline ends are 10 bases apart after V is trimmed by 0 bases and J by 0 bases. Inclusive of the bounding cysteine and phenylalanine, the CDR3 is 16 residues long. The kept DNA is CDR3 alone, 48 bases in frame from the first base. Via the germline V gene (reference sequence), CDR1 is SGHNT and CDR2 YYREEE.